The TCR beta chain described here comes from a study of OX40 agonist ivuxolimab in advanced cancers. Background for the entire study: Ivuxolimab was a fully human IgG2 agonistic monoclonal antibody targeting the costimulatory receptor OX40 (CD134). Intravenous ivuxolimab was administered to patients every 2 weeks at six dose levels: 0.01, 0.1, 0.3, 1.5, 3 and 10 mg/kg. Among the roughly 52 dose-escalation patients, some 20 had hepatocellular carcinoma, around 15 melanoma, 9 renal cell carcinoma and 9 head and neck cancer. In the dose-escalation cohort, around 80% of patients were male, and the mean age was around 60 years with a range of roughly 20 to 79. Prior anti-PD-1, anti-PD-L1 or anti-CTLA-4 therapy was permitted, and 40% of dose-escalation patients had received checkpoint inhibitors. Partial responses were achieved by three dose-escalation patients, of whom one had hepatocellular carcinoma and two had cutaneous melanoma. Peripheral TCRbeta sequencing was intended to test whether TCR sequence diversity was altered and clonal T-cell expansion was caused by ivuxolimab. The paper covers the monotherapy dose-escalation part of the phase I ivuxolimab trial, which included N = 52 patients. Results the study describes overall, beyond this receptor: Clonal expansion of both CD4+ and CD8+ blood T cells was observed from baseline to week 6 at doses 0.1 to 3.0 mg/kg. In partial responders in the 0.1-3.0 mg/kg groups, normalized peripheral clonal expansion was found to be among the lowest, especially among CD8+ T cells. On average, CD8+ T cells showed more expanded clones than CD4+ T cells after ivuxolimab. The antigen specificity of the peripheral T cells that underwent clonal expansion was not determined. Low levels of normalized T-cell clonal expansion were also shown by some nonresponding patients.

Note on this clone: Its antigen is still unknown. No base-level quality is on record; no much larger clone is a single base apart.

To sequence the TCRbeta CDR3 region, genomic DNA was isolated from the sorted cells. The immunoSEQ Assay was used to sequence the TCRbeta CDR3 regions. TCRdb re-hosts the immuneACCESS table, in-frame sequences only. Its copies lack some clones; in the studies checked, an unresolved V gene accounts for under half of them, and the cause for the rest is not known. The sample has some 52,000 clones on record, over 80% of them singletons. Roughly an eighth of the sample is in the top ten clones. Spanning cysteine to phenylalanine, the CDR3 consists of 17 amino acids. The CDR3 DNA has 51 bases and is translated from base 1. The germline V gene gives CDR1 as MDHEN and CDR2 as SYDVKM. Trimmed from V: 4 bases; trimmed from J: 4 bases; junction bases lacking a gene match: 7. Patients with autoimmune disease history or receiving systemic immunosuppression were excluded from the trial. In every dose cohort, peripheral blood was drawn for TCR sequencing at baseline, cycle 4 day 1, and cycle 7 day 1. Samples were obtained from an open-label, multicenter, first-in-human phase I dose-escalation trial of ivuxolimab. Adults with locally advanced or metastatic melanoma, renal cell, hepatocellular, or head and neck squamous cell carcinoma were enrolled in the trial. Before TCR sequencing, CD4+ T cells and CD8+ T cells were sorted from peripheral blood as separate populations.

The source material was CD4+ or CD8+ T cells sorted from blood, sampled in a trial of the OX40 agonist ivuxolimab. Rearrangement joined TRBV28 to TRBJ2-2; 12 of the junction bases match TRBD2. This sequence originates from an adult with an advanced solid tumor such as melanoma, head and neck, liver or kidney cancer. The DNA sequence follows: TGTGCCAGCAGTTCGAATCGACTAGCGGGAGTCACCGGGGAGCTGTTTTTT. Translated, it reads CASSSNRLAGVTGELFF.